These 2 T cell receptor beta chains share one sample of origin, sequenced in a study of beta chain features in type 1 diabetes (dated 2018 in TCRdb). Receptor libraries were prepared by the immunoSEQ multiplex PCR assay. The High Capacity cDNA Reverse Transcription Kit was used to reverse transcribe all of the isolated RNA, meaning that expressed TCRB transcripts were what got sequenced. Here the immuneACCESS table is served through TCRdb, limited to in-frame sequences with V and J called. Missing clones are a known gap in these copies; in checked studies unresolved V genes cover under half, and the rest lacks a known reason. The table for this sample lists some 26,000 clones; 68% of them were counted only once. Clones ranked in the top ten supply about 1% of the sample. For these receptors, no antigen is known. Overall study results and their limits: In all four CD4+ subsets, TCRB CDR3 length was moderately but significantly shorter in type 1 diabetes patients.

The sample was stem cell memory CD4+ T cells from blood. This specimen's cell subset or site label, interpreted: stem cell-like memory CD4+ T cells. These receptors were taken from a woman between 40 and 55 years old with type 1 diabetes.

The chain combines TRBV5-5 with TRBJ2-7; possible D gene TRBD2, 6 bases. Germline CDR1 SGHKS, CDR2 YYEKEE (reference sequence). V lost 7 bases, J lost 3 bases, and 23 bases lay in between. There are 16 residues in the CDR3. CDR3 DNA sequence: TGTGCCAGCGCTTGGTCCCAGGGAGGAACGCGCTACGAGCAGTACTTC. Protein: CASAWSQGGTRYEQYF.

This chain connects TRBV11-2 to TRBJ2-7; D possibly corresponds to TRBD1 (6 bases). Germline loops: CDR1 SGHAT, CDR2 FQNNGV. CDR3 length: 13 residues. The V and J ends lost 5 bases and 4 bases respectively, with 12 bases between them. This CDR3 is CASSPGHAYEQYF. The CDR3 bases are TGTGCCAGCAGCCCGGGACACGCGTACGAGCAGTACTTC.